This T cell receptor (beta chain) was sequenced during a study of cytotoxic CD8 clonotypes in ibrutinib-treated CLL. Study information: The response samples were taken once patients had been treated for a median of about 12 months, range 6 to 36.

Sequencing used immunoSEQ multiplex PCR; TCRdb keeps in-frame clones, though not all of them. The sample yields roughly 15,000 clones, about 61% seen once. Germline V gene data show CDR1 as MDHEN and CDR2 as SYDVKM. The CDR3 contains 12 residues. Trimming took 4 bases from V and 7 from J, leaving 10 bases between them. The V and J genes are TRBV28 and TRBJ1-2, with D unresolved. The input for sequencing was PBMCs, taken before ibrutinib treatment. This receptor was obtained from a human donor with chronic lymphocytic leukemia. The CDR3 DNA follows: TGTGCCAGCAGTTCCCCCACCTCTGGCTACACCTTC. Its translation is CASSSPTSGYTF.